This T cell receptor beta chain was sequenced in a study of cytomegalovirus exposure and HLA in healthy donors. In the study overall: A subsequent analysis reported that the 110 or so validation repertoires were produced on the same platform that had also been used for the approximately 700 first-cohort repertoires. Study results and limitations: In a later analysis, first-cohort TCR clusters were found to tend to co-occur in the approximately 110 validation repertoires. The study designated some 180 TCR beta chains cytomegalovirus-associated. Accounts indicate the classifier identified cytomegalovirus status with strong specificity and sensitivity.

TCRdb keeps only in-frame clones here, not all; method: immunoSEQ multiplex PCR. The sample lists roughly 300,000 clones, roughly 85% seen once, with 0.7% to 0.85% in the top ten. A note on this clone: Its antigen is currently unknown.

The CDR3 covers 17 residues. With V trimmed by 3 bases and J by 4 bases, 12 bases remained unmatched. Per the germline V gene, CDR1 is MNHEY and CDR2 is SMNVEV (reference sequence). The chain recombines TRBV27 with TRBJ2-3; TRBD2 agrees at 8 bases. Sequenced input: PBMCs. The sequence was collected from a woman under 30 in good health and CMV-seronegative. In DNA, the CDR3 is TGTGCCAGCAGTTTGAGGGTAGCGGGGTCCCTTGCAGATACGCAGTATTTT. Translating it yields CASSLRVAGSLADTQYF.